These 31 T cell receptor beta chains originate from one sample sequenced in a study of identical twins. TCRdb itself ran the 5' RACE reads through MiXCR, one entry per CDR3 protein. The table records roughly 540,000 distinct CDR3 sequences, 20% to 25% of them present only once. The sample was also linked to a second study, of T cells expressing NK-cell markers.

The sequenced material came from CD4+ T cells sorted from blood. These receptors were obtained from a woman aged 18-29 years in good health.

The V and J genes are TRBV6-5 and TRBJ1-2; D is uncertain. Germline V gene data show CDR1 as MNHEY and CDR2 as SVGAGI. The V end was cut by 2 bases, the J end by 1 base, with 5 bases between. The CDR3 totals 13 residues. CDR3 coding DNA: TGTGCCAGCAGTTACCGAGATAACTATGGCTACACCTTC. It is translated as CASSYRDNYGYTF.

CDR3 residues: CSAKGPELTGELFF. In nucleotides, the CDR3 is TGCAGTGCTAAAGGGCCAGAATTAACCGGGGAGCTGTTTTTT. The V call is TRBV20-1, the J call TRBJ2-2; no reliable D call. This CDR3 has 14 amino acids. Trimming left V 4 bases short and J 5 bases short, with 14 bases between. The germline V gene encodes CDR1 DFQATT and CDR2 SNEGSKA (reference sequence).

This clonotype was detected a few times. The rearrangement uses TRBV5-1 and TRBJ1-4; 9 positions match TRBD1. Trimming removed 3 bases from V and 4 bases from J; junction bases left unmatched: 4. This CDR3 has 15 residues. Per germline, CDR1 SGHRS and CDR2 YFSETQ. The CDR3 coding sequence is TGCGCCAGCAGCTCGACAGGGGGGCTTAATGAAAAACTGTTTTTT. This translates into CASSSTGGLNEKLFF.

CDR3 amino acids: CASSLTSGSVVAKNIQYF. The DNA of the CDR3 is TGTGCCAGCAGCTTAACTAGCGGGAGTGTGGTGGCCAAAAACATTCAGTACTTC. The chain links TRBV11-2 to TRBJ2-4; TRBD2 matches at 11 bases. V shed 2 bases and J 1 base; nucleotides not matched to a gene: 7. The CDR3 has 18 amino acids. Germline V gives CDR1 SGHAT, CDR2 FQNNGV.

This chain uses TRBV5-1 with TRBJ1-2; no clear D gene. The CDR3 consists of 17 residues. Germline V gene data show CDR1 as SGHRS and CDR2 as YFSETQ. V lost 0 bases and J 2 bases, leaving 17 bases between the germline ends. CDR3 protein: CASSLAGTRRRNYGYTF. Here the CDR3 DNA reads TGCGCCAGCAGCTTGGCTGGAACTCGCCGGCGGAACTATGGCTACACCTTC.

The chain uses TRBV20-1 and TRBJ1-3; D gene unclear. This CDR3 region has 14 residues. Trimming pared 2 bases from V and 10 bases from J, leaving 18 bases between. The germline V gene encodes CDR1 DFQATT and CDR2 SNEGSKA (reference sequence). In nucleotides, the CDR3 is TGCAGTGCTAGACCCCCAGGAAGTTCGTGGACCATATATTTT. Protein sequence: CSARPPGSSWTIYF.

The chain couples TRBV28 to TRBJ1-2, with D unclear. Trimming pared 7 bases from V and 8 bases from J, leaving 14 bases between. The germline gives CDR1 MDHEN, CDR2 SYDVKM. The CDR3 length is 12 residues. The CDR3 DNA sequence: TGTGCCAGCACAGACAAGTCCCGGGGCTACACCTTC. Translation: CASTDKSRGYTF.

V is TRBV3-1 and J is TRBJ2-1; D is possibly TRBD1 or TRBD2 (5 bases each). Germline V lookup: CDR1 LGHDT, CDR2 YNNKEL (reference sequence). Trimming removed 3 bases from V and 8 bases from J, with 11 bases in between. This CDR3 is built from 13 residues. In nucleotides, the CDR3 is TGTGCCAGCAGCCAGTGGGGGACCGATGAGCAGTTCTTC. Protein: CASSQWGTDEQFF.

CDR3 amino acids: CASSLGTAPQTQYF. The CDR3 DNA sequence: TGTGCCAGCAGCTTAGGGACAGCACCGCAGACCCAGTACTTC. The chain has TRBV11-3 and TRBJ2-5, with D tentatively TRBD1 (6 bases). The germline gives CDR1 SGHNT, CDR2 YENEEA. The CDR3 is 14 amino acids. Trimming took off 1 base at V and 6 bases at J, with 12 bases between the two ends. The whole variable domain, remainder taken from reference TRBV11-3 and TRBJ2-5, is EAGVVQSPRYKIIEKKQPVAFWCNPISGHNTLYWYLQNLGQGPELLIRYENEEAVDDSQLPKDRFSAERLKGVDSTLKIQPAELGDSAVYLCASSLGTAPQTQYFGPGTRLLVL.

The chain employs TRBV29-1 and TRBJ2-3; D uncertain. Germline CDR1 reads SQVTM; CDR2 reads ANQGSEA. Trimming removed 5 bases at V and 0 bases at J, with 12 bases between. This CDR3 is 14 amino acids long. The CDR3 region is CSVPPGRSTDTQYF. CDR3 DNA sequence: TGCAGCGTTCCCCCCGGACGCAGCACAGATACGCAGTATTTT.

V usage is TRBV20-1 and J usage is TRBJ2-3, with 7 bases aligning to TRBD2. Germline values: CDR1 DFQATT, CDR2 SNEGSKA (reference sequence). V trimming: 1 base; J trimming: 2 bases; junction bases outside the gene matches: 6. There are 15 residues in the CDR3. CDR3 DNA: TGCAGTGCTAGAGCCGGCGGGAGTAACACAGATACGCAGTATTTT. This gives the protein CSARAGGSNTDTQYF.

This clonotype was observed a few times. The chain has TRBV14 and TRBJ2-3; 7 bases match TRBD2. Per the germline V gene, CDR1 is SGHDN and CDR2 is FVKESK. V lost 3 bases, J lost 5 bases, and 14 bases stayed unmatched. The CDR3 consists of 17 residues. This chain's CDR3 is CASSHLDGRGEGDTQYF. In DNA, the CDR3 is TGTGCCAGCAGCCATCTCGACGGACGGGGGGAGGGAGATACGCAGTATTTT. Full variable domain (missing parts from reference TRBV14 and TRBJ2-3): EAGVTQFPSHSVIEKGQTVTLRCDPISGHDNLYWYRRVMGKEIKFLLHFVKESKQDESGMPNNRFLAERTGGTYSTLKVQPAELEDSGVYFCASSHLDGRGEGDTQYFGPGTRLTVL.

The J gene is TRBJ2-1, the V gene TRBV20-1; TRBD2 agrees at 9 bases. Per germline, CDR1 DFQATT and CDR2 SNEGSKA (reference sequence). V shed 3 bases and J 5 bases; nucleotides not matched to a gene: 8. CDR3 size: 15 residues. CDR3 protein: CSARGFGGRDNEQFF. For the CDR3, the DNA is TGCAGTGCTAGGGGTTTTGGCGGGAGGGACAATGAGCAGTTCTTC.

V and J are TRBV10-1 and TRBJ2-7, with D unclear. Germline values: CDR1 WNHNN, CDR2 SYGVQD (reference sequence). This CDR3 comprises 10 residues. Deletions cut 7 bases from V and 4 bases from J, with 5 bases between. The DNA for the CDR3 is TGCGCCAGCAAGCGTTACGAGCAGTACTTC. Encoded protein: CASKRYEQYF.

The chain has TRBV20-1 and TRBJ1-1; D ambiguous. Trimming took off 6 bases at V and 1 base at J, with 9 bases between the two ends. The CDR3 loop spans 12 amino acids. The germline CDR1 and CDR2 sequences are DFQATT and SNEGSKA (reference sequence). The CDR3 loop is CSASPRNTEAFF. CDR3 nucleotides: TGCAGTGCATCGCCTAGGAACACTGAAGCTTTCTTT.

The table lists this clonotype with a few counts. The rearrangement uses TRBV20-1 and TRBJ2-1, with a tentative D call TRBD2 (6 bases). The CDR3 length is 12 residues. V was cut by 7 bases and J by 6 bases, with 13 bases left in between. Germline CDR1 is DFQATT and CDR2 is SNEGSKA (reference sequence). CDR3 region: CSVRGTINEQFF. The CDR3 nucleotides read TGCAGTGTACGGGGGACGATCAATGAGCAGTTCTTC.

This clonotype was counted only a few times. The rearrangement joins TRBV3-1 to TRBJ2-5, with TRBD1 matching over 8 bases. J lost 13 bases, V lost 0 bases, and 10 bases had no gene match. The CDR3 is 14 amino acids. Germline lookup yields CDR1 LGHDT and CDR2 YNNKEL (reference sequence). The DNA for the CDR3 is TGTGCCAGCAGCCAAGATCTTAGCAGGGGGCGAAGGTACTTC. As protein: CASSQDLSRGRRYF.

There are many counts of this clonotype. The chain has TRBV7-2 and TRBJ2-2; TRBD2 agrees at 13 bases. CDR3 length: 16 amino acids. The germline gives CDR1 SGHTA, CDR2 FQGNSA. Trimming at V came to 1 base and at J to 8 bases, leaving 4 bases not matched to a gene. The CDR3 region is CASSLELAGGYGELFF. In nucleotides, the CDR3 is TGTGCCAGCAGCTTAGAACTAGCGGGAGGGTATGGGGAGCTGTTTTTT.

This chain connects TRBV11-1 to TRBJ2-1, with D hard to call. This CDR3 has 18 residues. V was pared by 0 bases and J by 0 bases, with 15 bases between. Germline V gene data show CDR1 as SGHAT and CDR2 as FQDESV (reference sequence). CDR3 sequence reads: CASSLAPRPPSSYNEQFF. The DNA for the CDR3 is TGTGCCAGCAGCTTAGCTCCTAGACCTCCAAGCTCCTACAATGAGCAGTTCTTC. The variable domain in full, completed from reference TRBV11-1 and TRBJ2-1, reads EAEVAQSPRYKITEKSQAVAFWCDPISGHATLYWYRQILGQGPELLVQFQDESVVDDSQLPKDRFSAERLKGVDSTLKIQPAELGDSAMYLCASSLAPRPPSSYNEQFFGPGTRLTVL.

This clonotype came up many times. This rearrangement joins TRBV5-1 to TRBJ2-4; D unresolved. The CDR3 covers 11 residues. V was cut by 5 bases and J by 7 bases, with 7 bases left in between. Germline-derived CDR1 and CDR2 are SGHRS and YFSETQ. CDR3 DNA sequence: TGCGCCAGCAGTGAGGAGAACATTCAGTACTTC. Its protein product is CASSEENIQYF.

This clonotype was recorded a few times. The V and J genes are TRBV12-3 or TRBV12-4 and TRBJ1-2; D gene unclear. The CDR3 runs 9 residues. V lost 11 bases and J 4 bases, leaving 5 bases between the germline ends. The CDR3 sequence: CAPFYGYTF. CDR3 nucleotides: TGTGCCCCCTTCTATGGCTACACCTTC.

In its sample, this clonotype was seen many times. The V call is TRBV6-1, the J call TRBJ1-2; 7 bases match TRBD1. V shed 5 bases and J 3 bases; nucleotides not matched to a gene: 6. The CDR3 is 14 amino acids. Germline loops: CDR1 MNHNS, CDR2 SASEGT. DNA of the CDR3: TGTGCCAGCAGTCCGGGAGGGACAGACTATGGCTACACCTTC. Amino acids: CASSPGGTDYGYTF.

This clonotype was found many times. This chain connects TRBV18 to TRBJ2-3; the D is unclear. Deletions cut 6 bases from V and 2 bases from J, with 6 bases between. Germline V gene sequence: CDR1 KGHSH, CDR2 LQKENI. This CDR3 has 12 residues. CDR3 sequence reads: CASSRDTDTQYF. The DNA of the CDR3 is TGTGCCAGCTCCCGAGACACAGATACGCAGTATTTT.

The gene calls are TRBV20-1 and TRBJ2-7; 7 nucleotides line up with TRBD1. CDR1 is DFQATT, CDR2 SNEGSKA, per germline (reference sequence). V was pared by 4 bases and J by 7 bases, with 10 bases of the junction left unmatched. There are 13 residues in the CDR3. The CDR3 region has the DNA TGCAGTGCTATGGGTGAAGGGGGCTGGGAGCAGTACTTC. The encoded protein is CSAMGEGGWEQYF.

Here the CDR3 DNA reads TGCGCCAGCAGCCAAGTCCCCGTCAGGGAGGGGGATACGCAGTATTTT. It translates to CASSQVPVREGDTQYF. The chain recombines TRBV4-3 with TRBJ2-3, with 7 nucleotides matching TRBD2. V lost 1 base to trimming and J lost 6 bases; unmatched junction nucleotides: 10. Germline V CDR1 and CDR2: LGHNA, YSLEER. The CDR3 sequence is 16 residues long.

The V call is TRBV9, the J call TRBJ2-2; tentatively, D is TRBD2 (5 bases). CDR1 and CDR2 (germline): SGDLS, YYNGEE. V lost 4 bases, J lost 5 bases, and 21 bases lay in between. The CDR3 sequence is 17 residues long. CDR3 amino acids: CASSFPEGTAFTGELFF. Written as DNA, the CDR3 is TGTGCCAGCAGCTTCCCAGAGGGAACAGCTTTTACCGGGGAGCTGTTTTTT.

This clonotype was observed many times. For the CDR3, the DNA is TGCAGTGCTGTGAATACCCGACAGGGCGGCTATGGCTACACCTTC. It yields the protein CSAVNTRQGGYGYTF. The gene calls are TRBV20-1 and TRBJ1-2; 7 positions match TRBD1. J gave up 4 bases and V 5 bases, and 13 bases lay outside the gene matches. Germline loops: CDR1 DFQATT, CDR2 SNEGSKA (reference sequence). The CDR3 contains 15 residues.

This clonotype came up a few times. J is TRBJ2-1 and V is TRBV5-1; D possibly uses TRBD1 or TRBD2 (5 bases each). With 4 bases removed from V and 12 bases from J, the gap between germline ends came to 17 bases. Germline assignment: CDR1 SGHRS and CDR2 YFSETQ. The CDR3 spans 13 residues. CDR3 coding DNA: TGCGCCAGCAGCAATGGGATCCAGGGAGTGCAGTTCTTC. Translating gives CASSNGIQGVQFF. Drawing the rest from reference TRBV5-1 and TRBJ2-1, the complete variable domain is KAGVTQTPRYLIKTRGQQVTLSCSPISGHRSVSWYQQTPGQGLQFLFEYFSETQRNKGNFPGRFSGRQFSNSRSEMNVSTLELGDSALYLCASSNGIQGVQFFGPGTRLTVL.

The chain couples TRBV20-1 to TRBJ2-7; maybe TRBD2 (5 bases). There are 10 residues in the CDR3. Trimming removed 6 bases at V and 5 bases at J, with 8 bases between. Germline V gives CDR1 DFQATT, CDR2 SNEGSKA (reference sequence). The CDR3 nucleotides are TGCAGTGCCCCCGGGAACGAGCAGTACTTC. It specifies CSAPGNEQYF.

This clonotype has only one observation. V gene TRBV5-6 combines with J gene TRBJ2-1, with TRBD1 matching 12 bases. This CDR3 has 13 residues. Germline V gene data show CDR1 as SGHDT and CDR2 as YYEEEE. The junction had 8 bases not matched to a gene; V was cut back by 4 bases and J by 15 bases. The CDR3 loop is CASSARDRGRPFF. CDR3 DNA sequence: TGTGCCAGCAGCGCCCGGGACAGGGGGCGGCCGTTCTTC.

The chain employs TRBV11-2 and TRBJ2-1; possible D gene TRBD1, 5 bases. Germline V gene data show CDR1 as SGHAT and CDR2 as FQNNGV. V lost 5 bases and J lost 10, with 12 bases in between. This CDR3 is 12 amino acids long. CDR3 sequence (DNA): TGTGCCAGCAGCCCCAGGGCATCCGAGCAGTTCTTC. This encodes CASSPRASEQFF.